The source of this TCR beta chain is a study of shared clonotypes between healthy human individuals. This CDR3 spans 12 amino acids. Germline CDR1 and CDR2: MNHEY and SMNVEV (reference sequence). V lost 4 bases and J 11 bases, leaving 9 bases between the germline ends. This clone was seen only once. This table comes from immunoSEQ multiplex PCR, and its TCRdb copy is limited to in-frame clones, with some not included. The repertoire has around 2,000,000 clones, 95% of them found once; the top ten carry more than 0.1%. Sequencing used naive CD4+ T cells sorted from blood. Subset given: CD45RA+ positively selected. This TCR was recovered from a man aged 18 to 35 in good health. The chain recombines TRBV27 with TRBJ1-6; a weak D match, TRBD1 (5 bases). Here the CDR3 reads CASSYLGAPLHF. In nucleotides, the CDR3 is TGTGCCAGCAGTTACCTGGGGGCACCCCTCCACTTT.